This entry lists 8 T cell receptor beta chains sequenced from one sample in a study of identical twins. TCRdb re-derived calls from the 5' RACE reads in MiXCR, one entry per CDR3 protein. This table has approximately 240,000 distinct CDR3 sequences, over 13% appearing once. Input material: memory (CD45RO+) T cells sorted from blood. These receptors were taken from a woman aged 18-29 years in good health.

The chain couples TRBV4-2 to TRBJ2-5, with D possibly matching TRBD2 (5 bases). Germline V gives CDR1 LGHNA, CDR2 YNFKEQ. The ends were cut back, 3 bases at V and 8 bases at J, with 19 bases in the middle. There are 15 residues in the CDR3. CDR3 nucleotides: TGTGCCAGCAGCCAGGGAAAACAGAGAGGGTATACCCAGTACTTC. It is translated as CASSQGKQRGYTQYF.

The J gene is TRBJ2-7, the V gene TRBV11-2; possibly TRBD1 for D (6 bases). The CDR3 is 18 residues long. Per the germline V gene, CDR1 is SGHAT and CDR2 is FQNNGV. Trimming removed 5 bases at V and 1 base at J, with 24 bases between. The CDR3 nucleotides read TGTGCCAGCAGCCGCTACTTATACGGGACATCCACTTCCTACGAGCAGTACTTC. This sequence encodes CASSRYLYGTSTSYEQYF. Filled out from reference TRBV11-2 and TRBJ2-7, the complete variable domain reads EAGVAQSPRYKIIEKRQSVAFWCNPISGHATLYWYQQILGQGPKLLIQFQNNGVVDDSQLPKDRFSAERLKGVDSTLKIQPAKLEDSAVYLCASSRYLYGTSTSYEQYFGPGTRLTVT.

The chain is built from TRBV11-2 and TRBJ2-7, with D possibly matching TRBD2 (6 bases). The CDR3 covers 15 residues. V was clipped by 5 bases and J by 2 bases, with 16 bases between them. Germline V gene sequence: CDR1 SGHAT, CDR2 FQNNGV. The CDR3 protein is CASSALGTGPYEQYF. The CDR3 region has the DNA TGTGCCAGCAGCGCGCTCGGGACTGGGCCCTACGAGCAGTACTTC.

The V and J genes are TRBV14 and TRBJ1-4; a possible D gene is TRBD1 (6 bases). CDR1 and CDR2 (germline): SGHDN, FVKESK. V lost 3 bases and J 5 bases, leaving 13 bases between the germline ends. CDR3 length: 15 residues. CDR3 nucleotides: TGTGCCAGCAGCCATGCAGGGGCGGGAAATGAAAAACTGTTTTTT. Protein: CASSHAGAGNEKLFF.

The CDR3 DNA is TGTGCCAGCAGTTACTCTTGGTTAGGGACAGATACAGATACGCAGTATTTT. This codes for CASSYSWLGTDTDTQYF. V usage is TRBV6-5 and J usage is TRBJ2-3; 7 bases map to TRBD1. V trimming: 0 bases; J trimming: 3 bases; junction bases outside the gene matches: 9. Germline V lookup: CDR1 MNHEY, CDR2 SVGAGI. The length of the CDR3 is 17 residues.

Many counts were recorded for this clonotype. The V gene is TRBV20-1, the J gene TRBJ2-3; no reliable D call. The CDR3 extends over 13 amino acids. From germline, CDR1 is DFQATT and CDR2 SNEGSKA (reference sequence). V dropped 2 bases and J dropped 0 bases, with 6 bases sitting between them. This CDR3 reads CSARSSSTDTQYF. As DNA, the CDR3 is TGCAGTGCTAGAAGTAGCAGCACAGATACGCAGTATTTT.

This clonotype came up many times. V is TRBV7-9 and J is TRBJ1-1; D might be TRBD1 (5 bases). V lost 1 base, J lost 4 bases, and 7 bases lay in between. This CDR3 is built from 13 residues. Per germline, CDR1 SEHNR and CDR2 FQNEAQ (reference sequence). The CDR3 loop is CASSLEGVTEAFF. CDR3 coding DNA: TGTGCCAGCAGCTTAGAAGGGGTCACTGAAGCTTTCTTT.

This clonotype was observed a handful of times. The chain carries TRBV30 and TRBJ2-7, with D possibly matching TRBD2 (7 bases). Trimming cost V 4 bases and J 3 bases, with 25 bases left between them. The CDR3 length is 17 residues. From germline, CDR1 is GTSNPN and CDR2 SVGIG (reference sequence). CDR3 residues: CAWKTSRGWGGGYEQYF. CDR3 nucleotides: TGTGCCTGGAAGACTAGTCGGGGCTGGGGAGGGGGCTACGAGCAGTACTTC.